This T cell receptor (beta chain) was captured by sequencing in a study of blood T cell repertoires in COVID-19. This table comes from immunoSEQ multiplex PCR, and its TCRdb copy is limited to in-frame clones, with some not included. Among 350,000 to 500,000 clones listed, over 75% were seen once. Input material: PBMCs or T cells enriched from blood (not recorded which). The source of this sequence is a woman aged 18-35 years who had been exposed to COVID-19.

The CDR3 nucleotides read TGCAGTGCTAGCGGTTATGGCTACACCTTC. Encoded protein: CSASGYGYTF. The V gene is TRBV20-1, the J gene TRBJ1-2; D gene ambiguous. Germline V gene lookup returns CDR1 DFQATT and CDR2 SNEGSKA (reference sequence). The V end lost 3 bases, the J end lost 5 bases, and 4 bases lay between the germline ends. This CDR3 has 10 amino acids.